This record concerns one T cell receptor (beta chain) sequence. These data originate in a study of CD8+ T cells in alopecia areata. cDNA serving as the sequencing template came from extracted, reverse transcribed RNA. Profiled with immunoSEQ multiplex PCR; TCRdb holds only in-frame clones, not every one. The sample records about 150,000 clones, around 57% being singletons. T lymphocytes (CD4+ and CD8+) were sorted from PBMCs. The sequence was collected from a human donor in good health. The sequencing input was CD4+ T cells sorted from blood.

CDR3 DNA sequence: TGTGCCAGTAGTAGCACTAGCGGTCGCAATGAGCAGTTCTTC. Encoded protein: CASSSTSGRNEQFF. The rearrangement joins TRBV19 to TRBJ2-1; 8 nucleotides match TRBD2. This CDR3 comprises 14 residues. Germline V gene sequence: CDR1 LNHDA, CDR2 SQIVND (reference sequence). V shed 4 bases and J 6 bases; nucleotides not matched to a gene: 5.